The 5 T cell receptor beta chains reported below all come from one sample, sequenced in a study of blood T cell repertoires in COVID-19. The data were produced by immunoSEQ multiplex PCR, yet TCRdb's version contains in-frame clones alone and is incomplete. The data hold around 500,000 clones, with over 75% observed a single time. The specimen was peripheral blood. The receptor source for this set is a human donor in a cohort sampled during active COVID-19.

The V and J genes are TRBV5-1 and TRBJ1-3; perhaps TRBD1 as D (6 bases). V lost 7 bases, J lost 1 base, and 12 bases lay in between. CDR3 length: 14 residues. CDR1 and CDR2 from the germline V gene are SGHRS and YFSETQ. Written as DNA, the CDR3 is TGCGCCAGCGGGGCCGGGACATCTGGAAACACCATATATTTT. Translating gives CASGAGTSGNTIYF.

This clone was counted once. This chain uses TRBV7-9 with TRBJ1-5; no firm D call. The CDR3 runs 14 residues. CDR1 SEHNR and CDR2 FQNEAQ come from the germline V gene (reference sequence). Deletions cut 5 bases from V and 0 bases from J, with 8 bases between. The chain's CDR3 is CASSEMYSNQPQHF. CDR3 sequence (DNA): TGTGCCAGCAGCGAGATGTATAGCAATCAGCCCCAGCATTTT. Supplemented by reference TRBV7-9 and TRBJ1-5, the full variable domain reads DTGVSQNPRHKITKRGQNVTFRCDPISEHNRLYWYRQTLGQGPEFLTYFQNEAQLEKSRLLSDRFSAERPKGSFSTLEIQRTEQGDSAMYLCASSEMYSNQPQHFGDGTRLSIL.

The chain combines TRBV7-9 with TRBJ2-1, with TRBD2 identical over 7 bases. The CDR3 has 15 amino acids. V trimming: 4 bases; J trimming: 1 base; junction bases outside the gene matches: 4. Germline-derived CDR1 and CDR2 are SEHNR and FQNEAQ (reference sequence). The CDR3 is CASSYERGSYNEQFF. In nucleotides, the CDR3 is TGTGCCAGCAGCTACGAGCGGGGATCCTACAATGAGCAGTTCTTC. Full variable domain (remainder filled in from reference TRBV7-9 and TRBJ2-1): DTGVSQNPRHKITKRGQNVTFRCDPISEHNRLYWYRQTLGQGPEFLTYFQNEAQLEKSRLLSDRFSAERPKGSFSTLEIQRTEQGDSAMYLCASSYERGSYNEQFFGPGTRLTVL.

The genes are TRBV5-8 and TRBJ2-2; D possibly corresponds to TRBD2 (5 bases). This CDR3 is built from 19 residues. Trimming removed 2 bases from V and 0 bases from J, with 20 bases in between. The germline V gene encodes CDR1 SGHTS and CDR2 YDEGEE. CDR3 nucleotide sequence: TGTGCCAGCAGCTTCATAGATGTGAGGACGGACTCGAACACCGGGGAGCTGTTTTTT. Protein product: CASSFIDVRTDSNTGELFF.

V is TRBV9 and J is TRBJ1-6; D remains ambiguous. The CDR3 length is 17 residues. CDR1 and CDR2 from the germline V gene are SGDLS and YYNGEE. V lost 0 bases and J lost 1, with 11 bases in between. CDR3 coding DNA: TGTGCCAGCAGCGTAGACCTCCGGGGATCCTATAATTCACCCCTCCACTTT. This sequence encodes CASSVDLRGSYNSPLHF.